The next 25 T cell receptor beta chains were all read from a single sample in a study of identical twins listed by TCRdb under 2016. The receptor library was made with 5' RACE. Sequenced using an Illumina HiSeq 2000. TCRdb passed the public sequencing reads through fastp at Q25 and MiXCR, retaining productive beta sequences. Rows matching on CDR3 protein sequence are summarized as one entry with the most common DNA and genes. The sample profile shows roughly 240,000 distinct CDR3 sequences; around 7% of them were found once. The top ten hold approximately 3.7% of the sample. This sample also belongs to another study, concerning yellow fever vaccine responses in identical twins.

Sequenced: memory (CD45RO+) T cells sorted from blood. This specimen's cell subset or site label, per the study, means: CD45RO+ enriched T cells. These receptors all come from a woman aged 18-35 years in good health.

The CDR3 here is CASIGTMPGELFF. The CDR3 DNA reads as TGTGCCAGTATTGGGACAATGCCAGGGGAGCTGTTTTTT. The rearrangement links TRBV19 to TRBJ2-2; possibly TRBD1 for D (6 bases). The CDR3 sequence is 13 residues long. V gave up 7 bases and J gave up 8 bases, with 14 bases separating them. In germline, CDR1 is LNHDA, CDR2 SQIVND (reference sequence).

This clonotype was observed at least ten times. V usage is TRBV2 and J usage is TRBJ2-1; D uncertain. Trimming cost V 10 bases and J 4 bases, with 14 bases left between them. The CDR3 has 13 residues. Germline loops: CDR1 SNHLY, CDR2 FYNNEI. CDR3 region: CATSLVLYNEQFF. The CDR3 DNA is TGTGCCACATCTCTAGTTCTTTACAATGAGCAGTTCTTC. The variable domain in full, with the rest retrieved from reference TRBV2 and TRBJ2-1, is EPEVTQTPSHQVTQMGQEVILRCVPISNHLYFYWYRQILGQKVEFLVSFYNNEISEKSEIFDDQFSVERPDGSNFTLKIRSTKLEDSAMYFCATSLVLYNEQFFGPGTRLTVL.

The DNA of the CDR3 is TGTGCCAGCAGTTTAAGTGTACAAAACAGCTATGGCTACACCTTC. Amino acids: CASSLSVQNSYGYTF. The gene calls are TRBV27 and TRBJ1-2; D not certain. This CDR3 is built from 15 residues. V lost 2 bases and J lost 4, with 14 bases in between. CDR1 is MNHEY and CDR2 is SMNVEV in the germline V gene (reference sequence).

This clonotype was seen a handful of times. V usage is TRBV4-1 and J usage is TRBJ1-4; unclear D gene. With 3 bases removed from V and 0 bases from J, the gap between germline ends came to 11 bases. The CDR3 covers 16 residues. Germline V CDR1 and CDR2: MGHRA, YSYEKL. The DNA for the CDR3 is TGCGCCAGCAGCCAGGGATGGTCCGCAACTAATGAAAAACTGTTTTTT. This gives the protein CASSQGWSATNEKLFF.

In this sample, this clonotype turned up a few times. V is TRBV12-5 and J is TRBJ2-1; 7 bases map to TRBD1. The CDR3 consists of 15 residues. Germline V gene data show CDR1 as LGHNT and CDR2 as FRNRAP. After removal of 2 bases from V and 4 bases from J, the junction contained 5 bases not matched to a gene. The CDR3 region is CASGLSGTAYNEQFF. In DNA form, the CDR3 reads TGTGCTAGTGGTTTGTCCGGGACAGCATACAATGAGCAGTTCTTC.

This clonotype occurred a few times. For the CDR3, the DNA is TGTGCCAGCGGAATTTTAGGGGGCGATACGCAGTATTTT. This codes for CASGILGGDTQYF. The rearrangement joins TRBV6-1 to TRBJ2-3, with 7 nucleotides matching TRBD1. The J segment lost 6 bases and the V segment lost 8 bases, leaving 8 bases of the junction unmatched. In germline, CDR1 is MNHNS, CDR2 SASEGT. The CDR3 has 13 amino acids.

In its sample, this clonotype was seen many times. The rearrangement joins TRBV7-8 to TRBJ2-1, with a tentative D call TRBD1 (6 bases). Trimming stripped 5 bases from V and 7 bases from J, with 24 bases between. CDR3 length: 17 amino acids. Germline V gene lookup returns CDR1 SGHVS and CDR2 FQNEAQ. The CDR3 region is CASSTKPGVLPENEQFF. In DNA form, the CDR3 reads TGTGCCAGCAGCACGAAACCAGGGGTCCTCCCAGAGAATGAGCAGTTCTTC.

This sequence joins TRBV7-8 and TRBJ2-2; TRBD2 aligns across 15 bases. Germline V CDR1 and CDR2: SGHVS, FQNEAQ. The CDR3 spans 15 residues. V was pared by 11 bases and J by 7 bases, with 8 bases of the junction left unmatched. The DNA for the CDR3 is TGTGCCGGACTCGGACTAGCGGGAGGGTTCGGGGAGCTGTTTTTT. Translated: CAGLGLAGGFGELFF.

This clonotype was picked up many times. This chain connects TRBV10-3 to TRBJ2-3, with a weak D call TRBD1 (6 bases). Trimming shortened V by 0 bases and J by 1 base, and 8 bases separated the two germline ends. This CDR3 contains 15 residues. In germline, CDR1 is ENHRY, CDR2 SYGVKD. The DNA for the CDR3 is TGTGCCATCAGTGAGTCACAGGGAGGCACAGATACGCAGTATTTT. Protein product: CAISESQGGTDTQYF.

This clonotype was counted ten times or more. The chain recombines TRBV4-1 with TRBJ2-1, with 13 nucleotides matching TRBD2. The V and J ends lost 1 base and 6 bases, in that order; junction bases with no gene match: 6. Germline CDR1 reads MGHRA; CDR2 reads YSYEKL. This CDR3 spans 17 amino acids. The CDR3 spells CASSQVTSGRVANEQFF. For the CDR3, the DNA is TGCGCCAGCAGCCAAGTTACTAGCGGGAGGGTCGCCAATGAGCAGTTCTTC.

This clonotype was seen at least ten times. This chain uses TRBV4-1 with TRBJ2-1; D unresolved. V dropped 4 bases and J dropped 8 bases, with 12 bases sitting between them. CDR3 length: 13 residues. The V gene's germline CDR1 is MGHRA and CDR2 YSYEKL. In DNA, the CDR3 is TGCGCCAGCAGCCCTGGCTCTGGCTATGAGCAGTTCTTC. Protein sequence: CASSPGSGYEQFF.

This clonotype was picked up many times. The chain carries TRBV6-1 and TRBJ1-4, with D possibly TRBD1 on 6 matching bases. The germline V gene encodes CDR1 MNHNS and CDR2 SASEGT. V was clipped by 6 bases and J by 8 bases, with 28 bases between them. The CDR3 is 18 amino acids. CDR3 bases: TGTGCCAGCAGCCAACTTTGGACAGTCCCCTTCGGAGGCGAAAAACTGTTTTTT. It encodes CASSQLWTVPFGGEKLFF.

V is TRBV20-1 and J is TRBJ2-3; tentative D call: TRBD2 (7 bases). Germline V gene data show CDR1 as DFQATT and CDR2 as SNEGSKA (reference sequence). Trimming took 5 bases from V and 2 from J, leaving 17 bases between them. This CDR3 spans 15 amino acids. CDR3 nucleotide sequence: TGCAGTGCTCCTACGGCGGGGGCCGCCACAGATACGCAGTATTTT. Protein product: CSAPTAGAATDTQYF.

The rearrangement links TRBV12-5 to TRBJ1-1, with D perhaps matching TRBD1 (5 bases). V was shortened by 4 bases and J by 5 bases, with 5 bases between the two germline ends. Germline V gives CDR1 LGHNT, CDR2 FRNRAP. The CDR3 runs 11 residues. The DNA of the CDR3 is TGTGCTAGTGGTTGGGGGACTGAAGCTTTCTTT. Protein: CASGWGTEAFF.

The chain recombines TRBV20-1 with TRBJ1-1; the D is unclear. CDR3 size: 14 residues. CDR1 is DFQATT and CDR2 is SNEGSKA in the germline V gene (reference sequence). Between the trimmed V and J ends, which lost 5 bases and 0 bases, there was a span of 13 bases. The CDR3 here is CSAPTRPLNTEAFF. CDR3 bases: TGCAGTGCTCCCACACGACCCCTGAACACTGAAGCTTTCTTT.

Only a few counts were recorded for this clonotype. The chain couples TRBV10-3 to TRBJ2-1; 13 positions match TRBD2. V was clipped by 7 bases and J by 6 bases; unmatched bases: 3. CDR3 size: 14 residues. Germline lookup yields CDR1 ENHRY and CDR2 SYGVKD. This CDR3 reads CAITRTSGSNEQFF. The CDR3 nucleotides read TGTGCCATCACGAGGACTAGCGGGAGCAATGAGCAGTTCTTC.

In this sample, this clonotype turned up many times. The chain joins TRBV12-3 or TRBV12-4 to TRBJ2-2; 8 bases match TRBD1. V shed 7 bases and J 1 base; nucleotides not matched to a gene: 2. The CDR3 consists of 14 residues. CDR3 loop: CASTGQGNTGELFF. The CDR3 DNA reads as TGTGCCAGCACCGGACAGGGGAACACCGGGGAGCTGTTTTTT.

V gene TRBV9 combines with J gene TRBJ1-2; 7 nucleotides agree with TRBD1. This CDR3 region has 15 residues. CDR1 is SGDLS and CDR2 is YYNGEE in the germline V gene. V was clipped by 4 bases and J by 1 base; unmatched bases: 7. The CDR3 reads CASSRDRDFNYGYTF. The CDR3 nucleotides are TGTGCCAGCAGCCGGGACAGAGATTTTAACTATGGCTACACCTTC.

At least ten counts were recorded for this clonotype. The CDR3 loop is CASRPPGGGDTQYF. The CDR3 coding sequence is TGCGCCAGCAGACCGCCGGGAGGGGGAGATACGCAGTATTTT. The chain has TRBV5-1 and TRBJ2-3; 8 bases fit TRBD2. Germline V gives CDR1 SGHRS, CDR2 YFSETQ. CDR3 length: 14 amino acids. The junction had 7 bases not matched to a gene; V was cut back by 5 bases and J by 5 bases.

With respect to this clonotype: A single base separates this from a much larger clone, so it may be a read error. V usage is TRBV20-1 and J usage is TRBJ2-3; D not certain. The CDR3 consists of 12 residues. Germline values: CDR1 DFQATT, CDR2 SNEGSKA (reference sequence). Trimming took 0 bases from V and 0 from J, leaving 1 base between them. The CDR3 here is CSARESTDTQYF. CDR3 DNA sequence: TGCAGTGCTAGAGAGAGCACAGATACGCAGTATTTT.

There are many counts of this clonotype. The chain joins TRBV7-8 to TRBJ2-1, with a tentative D call TRBD2 (6 bases). V dropped 5 bases and J dropped 8 bases, with 19 bases sitting between them. The CDR3 is made up of 15 amino acids. Germline V gives CDR1 SGHVS, CDR2 FQNEAQ. The CDR3 region is CASSLPEWRADEQFF. Here the CDR3 DNA reads TGTGCCAGCAGCCTACCGGAATGGAGGGCCGATGAGCAGTTCTTC.

There are a few counts of this clonotype. The chain uses TRBV10-3 and TRBJ2-7; 10 bases fit TRBD2. This CDR3 is built from 15 residues. The germline V gene has CDR1 ENHRY and CDR2 SYGVKD. With 4 bases clipped from V and 2 bases from J, the junction kept 5 bases outside the gene matches. The CDR3 region is CAISGPSGGTYEQYF. CDR3 DNA sequence: TGTGCCATCAGTGGGCCTAGCGGGGGCACCTACGAGCAGTACTTC.

This clonotype was found many times. This sequence joins TRBV20-1 and TRBJ2-3, with 7 positions matching TRBD2. From germline, CDR1 is DFQATT and CDR2 SNEGSKA (reference sequence). The V segment lost 0 bases and the J segment 8 bases; nucleotides outside the gene matches: 8. This CDR3 has 14 amino acids. The DNA of the CDR3 is TGCAGTGCTAGAGATCCGGGGGGTGTATTTACGCAGTATTTT. This codes for CSARDPGGVFTQYF.

In its sample, this clonotype was seen a few times. The V call is TRBV5-5, the J call TRBJ1-3, with TRBD1 identical over 7 bases. V trimming: 0 bases; J trimming: 0 bases; junction bases outside the gene matches: 6. In germline, CDR1 is SGHKS, CDR2 YYEKEE (reference sequence). The CDR3 sequence is 17 residues long. The CDR3 DNA is TGTGCCAGCAGCTTGGGGGACAGTCAATACTCTGGAAACACCATATATTTT. Encoded protein: CASSLGDSQYSGNTIYF.

This clonotype was counted ten times or more. V usage is TRBV12-3 or TRBV12-4 and J usage is TRBJ2-7; 9 nucleotides agree with TRBD1. The CDR3 totals 16 residues. The ends lost 0 bases at V and 2 bases at J; junction bases unmatched: 5. CDR3 loop: CASSLAGTGPPYEQYF. The CDR3 DNA reads as TGTGCCAGCAGTTTAGCCGGGACAGGGCCCCCCTACGAGCAGTACTTC.